Sequencing of this TCR beta chain was carried out in a study of blood T cell repertoires in COVID-19. Overall study: In each case, the material was cDNA or gDNA derived from T cells, B-cell-depleted T cells, or PBMCs.

V shed 3 bases and J shed 3 bases, with 6 bases lying between them. Looked up from germline, CDR1 is LNHDA and CDR2 is SQIVND (reference sequence). The CDR3 spans 13 residues. Assay used: immunoSEQ multiplex PCR; TCRdb lists only in-frame clones, some missing. The table includes about 200,000 clones, roughly four fifths detected once. Sequenced input: PBMCs or T cells enriched from blood (not recorded which). The chain employs TRBV19 and TRBJ1-5; D not resolved. This TCR derives from a man aged 40-49 years who had recovered from COVID-19. CDR3 protein: CASSMEANQPQHF. The CDR3 region has the DNA TGTGCCAGTAGTATGGAGGCCAATCAGCCCCAGCATTTT.